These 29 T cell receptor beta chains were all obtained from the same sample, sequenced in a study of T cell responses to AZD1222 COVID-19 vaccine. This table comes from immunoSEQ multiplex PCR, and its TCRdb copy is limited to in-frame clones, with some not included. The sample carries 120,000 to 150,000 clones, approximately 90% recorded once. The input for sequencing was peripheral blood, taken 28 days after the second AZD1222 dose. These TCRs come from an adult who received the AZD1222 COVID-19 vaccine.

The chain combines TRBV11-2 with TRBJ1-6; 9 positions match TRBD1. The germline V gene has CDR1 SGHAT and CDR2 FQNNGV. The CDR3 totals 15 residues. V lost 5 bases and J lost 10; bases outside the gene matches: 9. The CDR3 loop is CASSLERQGGSPLHF. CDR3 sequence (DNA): TGTGCCAGCAGCCTTGAGCGACAGGGGGGATCACCCCTCCACTTT. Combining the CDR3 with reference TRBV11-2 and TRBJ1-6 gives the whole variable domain EAGVAQSPRYKIIEKRQSVAFWCNPISGHATLYWYQQILGQGPKLLIQFQNNGVVDDSQLPKDRFSAERLKGVDSTLKIQPAKLEDSAVYLCASSLERQGGSPLHFGNGTRLTVT.

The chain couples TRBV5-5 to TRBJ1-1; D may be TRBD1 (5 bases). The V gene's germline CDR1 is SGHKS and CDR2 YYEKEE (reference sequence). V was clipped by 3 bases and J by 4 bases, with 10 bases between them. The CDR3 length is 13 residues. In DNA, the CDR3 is TGTGCCAGCAGCTGGGGGGTGGCCACTGAAGCTTTCTTT. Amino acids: CASSWGVATEAFF.

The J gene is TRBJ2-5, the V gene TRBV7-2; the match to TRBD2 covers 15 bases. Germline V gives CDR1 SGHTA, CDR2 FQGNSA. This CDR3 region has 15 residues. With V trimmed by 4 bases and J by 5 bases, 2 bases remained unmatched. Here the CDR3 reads CASSSGLAGGETQYF. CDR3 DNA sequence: TGTGCCAGCAGCTCGGGACTAGCGGGGGGTGAGACCCAGTACTTC.

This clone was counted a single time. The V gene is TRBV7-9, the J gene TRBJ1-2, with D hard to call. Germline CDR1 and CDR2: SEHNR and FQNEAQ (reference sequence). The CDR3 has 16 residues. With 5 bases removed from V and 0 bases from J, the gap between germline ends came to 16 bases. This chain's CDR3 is CASSPRVRPTNYGYTF. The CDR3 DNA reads TGTGCCAGCAGCCCAAGGGTCAGACCGACTAACTATGGCTACACCTTC.

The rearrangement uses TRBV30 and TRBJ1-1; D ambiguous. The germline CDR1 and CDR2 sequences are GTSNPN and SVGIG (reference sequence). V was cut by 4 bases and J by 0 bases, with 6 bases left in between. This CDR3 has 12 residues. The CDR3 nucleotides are TGTGCCTGGACCGGGGTGAACACTGAAGCTTTCTTT. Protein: CAWTGVNTEAFF.

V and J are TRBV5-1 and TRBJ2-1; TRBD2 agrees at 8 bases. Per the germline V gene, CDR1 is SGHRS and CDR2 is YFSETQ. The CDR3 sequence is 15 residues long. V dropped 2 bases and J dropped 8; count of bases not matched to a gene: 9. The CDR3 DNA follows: TGCGCCAGCAGCTTTCAGAGCGGGGGTGGCCATGAGCAGTTCTTC. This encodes CASSFQSGGGHEQFF.

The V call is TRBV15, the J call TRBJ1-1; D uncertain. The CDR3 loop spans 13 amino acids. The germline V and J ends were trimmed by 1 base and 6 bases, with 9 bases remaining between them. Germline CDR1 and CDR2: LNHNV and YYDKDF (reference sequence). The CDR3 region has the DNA TGTGCCACCAGCAGAGTCCTCGGCGCTGAAGCTTTCTTT. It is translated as CATSRVLGAEAFF.

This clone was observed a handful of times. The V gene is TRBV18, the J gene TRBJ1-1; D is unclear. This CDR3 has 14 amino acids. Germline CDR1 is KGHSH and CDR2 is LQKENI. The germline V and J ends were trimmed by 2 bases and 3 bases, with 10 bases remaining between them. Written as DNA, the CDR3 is TGTGCCAGCTCACCAGGTAGAGAGGACACTGAAGCTTTCTTT. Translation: CASSPGREDTEAFF.

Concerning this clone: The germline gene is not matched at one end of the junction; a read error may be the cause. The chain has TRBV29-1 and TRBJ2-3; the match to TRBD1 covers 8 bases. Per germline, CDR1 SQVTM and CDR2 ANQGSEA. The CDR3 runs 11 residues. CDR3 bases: TGCAGCGGGGGGACGACAGGGGCTCACATTTTT. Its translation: CSGGTTGAHIF.

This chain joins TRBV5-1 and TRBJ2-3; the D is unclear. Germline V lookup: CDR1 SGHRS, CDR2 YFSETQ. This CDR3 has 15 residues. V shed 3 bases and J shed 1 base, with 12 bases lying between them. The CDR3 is CASSWGGGGTDTQYF. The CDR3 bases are TGCGCCAGCAGCTGGGGTGGTGGCGGCACAGATACGCAGTATTTT.

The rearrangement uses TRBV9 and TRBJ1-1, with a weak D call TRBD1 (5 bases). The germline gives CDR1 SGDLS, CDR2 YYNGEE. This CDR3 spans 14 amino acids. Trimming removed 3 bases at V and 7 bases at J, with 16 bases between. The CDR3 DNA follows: TGTGCCAGCAGCGCACAAACATCAGGGAGTGAAGCTTTCTTT. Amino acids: CASSAQTSGSEAFF.

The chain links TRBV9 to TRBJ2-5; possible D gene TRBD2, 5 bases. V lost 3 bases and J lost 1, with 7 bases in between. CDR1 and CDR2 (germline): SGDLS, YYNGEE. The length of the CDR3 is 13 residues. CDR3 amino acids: CASSGTVQETQYF. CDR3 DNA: TGTGCCAGCAGCGGGACTGTCCAAGAGACCCAGTACTTC. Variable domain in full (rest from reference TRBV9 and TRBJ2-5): DSGVTQTPKHLITATGQRVTLRCSPRSGDLSVYWYQQSLDQGLQFLIQYYNGEERAKGNILERFSAQQFPDLHSELNLSSLELGDSALYFCASSGTVQETQYFGPGTRLLVL.

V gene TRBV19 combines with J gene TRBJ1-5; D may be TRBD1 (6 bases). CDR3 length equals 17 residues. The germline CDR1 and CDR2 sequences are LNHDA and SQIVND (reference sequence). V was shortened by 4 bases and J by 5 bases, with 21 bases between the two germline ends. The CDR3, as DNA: TGTGCCAGTAGTAAAAAGGAACAGGGAGGAAGGTATCAGCCCCAGCATTTT. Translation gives CASSKKEQGGRYQPQHF.

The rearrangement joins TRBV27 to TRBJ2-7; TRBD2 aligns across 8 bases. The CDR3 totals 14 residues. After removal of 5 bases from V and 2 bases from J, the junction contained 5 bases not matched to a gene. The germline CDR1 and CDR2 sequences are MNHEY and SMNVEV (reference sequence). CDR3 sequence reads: CASSPGLGTYEQYF. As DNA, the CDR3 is TGTGCCAGCAGTCCGGGACTAGGTACCTACGAGCAGTACTTC.

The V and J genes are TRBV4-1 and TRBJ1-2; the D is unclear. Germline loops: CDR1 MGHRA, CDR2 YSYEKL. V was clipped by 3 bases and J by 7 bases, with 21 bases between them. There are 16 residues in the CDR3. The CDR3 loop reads CASSHTWGAFWAGYTF. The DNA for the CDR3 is TGCGCCAGCAGCCATACTTGGGGAGCCTTTTGGGCTGGCTACACCTTC.

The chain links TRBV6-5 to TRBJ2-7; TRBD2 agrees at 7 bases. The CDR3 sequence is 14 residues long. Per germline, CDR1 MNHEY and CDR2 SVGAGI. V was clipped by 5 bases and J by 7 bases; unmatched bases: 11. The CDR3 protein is CASSSLGTTIEQYF. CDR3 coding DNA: TGTGCCAGCAGTAGCTTAGGGACTACGATAGAGCAGTACTTC.

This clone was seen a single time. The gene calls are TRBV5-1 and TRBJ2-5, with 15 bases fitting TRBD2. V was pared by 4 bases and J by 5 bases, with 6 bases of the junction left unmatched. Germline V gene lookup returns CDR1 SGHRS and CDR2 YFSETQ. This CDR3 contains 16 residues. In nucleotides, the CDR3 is TGCGCCAGCAGCGCGGGGACTAGCGGGGGGCCGGAGACCCAGTACTTC. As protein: CASSAGTSGGPETQYF.

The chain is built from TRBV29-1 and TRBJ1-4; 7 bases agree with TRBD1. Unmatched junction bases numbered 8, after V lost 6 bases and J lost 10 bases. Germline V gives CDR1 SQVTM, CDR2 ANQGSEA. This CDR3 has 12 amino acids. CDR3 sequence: CSVPNRGGKLFF. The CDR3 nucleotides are TGCAGCGTCCCAAACAGGGGTGGAAAACTGTTTTTT.

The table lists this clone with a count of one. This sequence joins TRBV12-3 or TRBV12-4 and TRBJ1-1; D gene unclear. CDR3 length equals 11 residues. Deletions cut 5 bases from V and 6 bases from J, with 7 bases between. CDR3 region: CASSKEAEAFF. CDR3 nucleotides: TGTGCCAGCAGTAAAGAGGCTGAAGCTTTCTTT.

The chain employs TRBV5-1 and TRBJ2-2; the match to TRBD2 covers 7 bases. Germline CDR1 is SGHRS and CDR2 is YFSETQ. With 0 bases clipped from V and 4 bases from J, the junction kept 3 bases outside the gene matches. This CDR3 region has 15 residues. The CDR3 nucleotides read TGCGCCAGCAGCTTGGAGGGGAGGGGCACCGGGGAGCTGTTTTTT. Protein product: CASSLEGRGTGELFF. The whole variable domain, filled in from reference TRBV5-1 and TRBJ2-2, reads KAGVTQTPRYLIKTRGQQVTLSCSPISGHRSVSWYQQTPGQGLQFLFEYFSETQRNKGNFPGRFSGRQFSNSRSEMNVSTLELGDSALYLCASSLEGRGTGELFFGEGSRLTVL.

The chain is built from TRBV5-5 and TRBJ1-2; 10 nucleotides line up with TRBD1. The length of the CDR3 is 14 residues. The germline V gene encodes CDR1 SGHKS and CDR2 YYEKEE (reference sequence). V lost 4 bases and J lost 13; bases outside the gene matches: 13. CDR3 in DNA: TGTGCCAGCAGCCCATGGACAGGGGGGGCGGTAGGCACCTTC. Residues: CASSPWTGGAVGTF.

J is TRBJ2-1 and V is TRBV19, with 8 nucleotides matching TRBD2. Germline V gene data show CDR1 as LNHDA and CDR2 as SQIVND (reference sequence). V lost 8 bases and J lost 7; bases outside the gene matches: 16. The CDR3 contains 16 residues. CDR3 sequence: CASGSRPGLGGNEQFF. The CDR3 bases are TGTGCCAGTGGTTCCCGACCGGGACTAGGAGGAAATGAGCAGTTCTTC. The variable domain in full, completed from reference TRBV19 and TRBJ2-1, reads DGGITQSPKYLFRKEGQNVTLSCEQNLNHDAMYWYRQDPGQGLRLIYYSQIVNDFQKGDIAEGYSVSREKKESFPLTVTSAQKNPTAFYLCASGSRPGLGGNEQFFGPGTRLTVL.

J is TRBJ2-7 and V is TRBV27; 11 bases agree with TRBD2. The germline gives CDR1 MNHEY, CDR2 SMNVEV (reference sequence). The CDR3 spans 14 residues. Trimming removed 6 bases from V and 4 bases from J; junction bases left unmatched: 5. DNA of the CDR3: TGTGCCAGCAGCCCGACTAGCGGGAATTACGAGCAGTACTTC. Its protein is CASSPTSGNYEQYF.

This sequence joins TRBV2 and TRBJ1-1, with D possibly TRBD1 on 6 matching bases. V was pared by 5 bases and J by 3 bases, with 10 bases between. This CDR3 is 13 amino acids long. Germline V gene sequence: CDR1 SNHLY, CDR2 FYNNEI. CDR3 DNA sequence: TGTGCCAGCAGTTTGACAGGTCACACTGAAGCTTTCTTT. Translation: CASSLTGHTEAFF.

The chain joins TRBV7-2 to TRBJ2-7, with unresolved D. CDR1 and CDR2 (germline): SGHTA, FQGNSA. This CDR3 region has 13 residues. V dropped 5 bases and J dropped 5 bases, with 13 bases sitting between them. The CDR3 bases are TGTGCCAGCAGCGCTAGAGCGATCGACGAGCAGTACTTC. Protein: CASSARAIDEQYF. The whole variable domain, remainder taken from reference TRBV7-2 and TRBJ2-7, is GAGVSQSPSNKVTEKGKDVELRCDPISGHTALYWYRQSLGQGLEFLIYFQGNSAPDKSGLPSDRFSAERTGGSVSTLTIQRTQQEDSAVYLCASSARAIDEQYFGPGTRLTVT.

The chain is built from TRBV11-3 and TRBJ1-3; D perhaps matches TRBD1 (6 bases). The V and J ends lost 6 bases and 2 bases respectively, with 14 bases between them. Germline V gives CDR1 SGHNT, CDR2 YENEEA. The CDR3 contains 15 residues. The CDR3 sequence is CASRPGQSPGNTIYF. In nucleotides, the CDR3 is TGTGCCAGCAGACCGGGACAATCCCCTGGAAACACCATATATTTT. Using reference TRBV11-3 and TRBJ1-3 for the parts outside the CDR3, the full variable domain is EAGVVQSPRYKIIEKKQPVAFWCNPISGHNTLYWYLQNLGQGPELLIRYENEEAVDDSQLPKDRFSAERLKGVDSTLKIQPAELGDSAVYLCASRPGQSPGNTIYFGEGSWLTVV.

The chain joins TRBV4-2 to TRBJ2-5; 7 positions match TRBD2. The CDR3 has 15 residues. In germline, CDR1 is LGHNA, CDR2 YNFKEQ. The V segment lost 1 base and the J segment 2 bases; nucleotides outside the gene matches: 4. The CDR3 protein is CASSQAGTIQETQYF. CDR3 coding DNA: TGTGCCAGCAGCCAAGCCGGGACTATACAAGAGACCCAGTACTTC.

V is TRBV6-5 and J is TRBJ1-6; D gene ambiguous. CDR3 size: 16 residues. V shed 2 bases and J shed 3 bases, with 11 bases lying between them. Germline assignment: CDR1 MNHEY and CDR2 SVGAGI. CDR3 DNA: TGTGCCAGCAGTTACGGCGACGGGATCTATAATTCACCCCTCCACTTT. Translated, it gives CASSYGDGIYNSPLHF.

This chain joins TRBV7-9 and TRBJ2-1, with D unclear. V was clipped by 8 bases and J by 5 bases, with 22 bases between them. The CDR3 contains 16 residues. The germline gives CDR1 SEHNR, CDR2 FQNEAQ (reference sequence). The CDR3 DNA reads TGTGCCAGCGCCTTAGGTCCGTCAAGGGTGGACAATGAGCAGTTCTTC. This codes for CASALGPSRVDNEQFF.